This TCR beta chain was sequenced during a study of CD8 T cells in Susac syndrome. Trimming shortened V by 5 bases and J by 4 bases, and 15 bases separated the two germline ends. The CDR3 contains 15 residues. Germline CDR1 SEHNR, CDR2 FQNEAQ (reference sequence). Overall study findings and caveats: Repertoires of Susac syndrome CD4+ T cells lacked clonal expansion.

Random hexamers were used to reverse transcribe the RNA input (roughly 0.5 to 1 ug). TCRdb called the immunoSEQ multiplex PCR reads again in MiXCR, with one record for every CDR3 protein. This sample has around 200,000 distinct CDR3 sequences, with 90% to 96% found just once. A remark on this clonotype: Its antigen is as yet unknown.

The study sequenced TCR beta in blood CD8+ and CD4+ T cells. The sequence was collected from a human donor with Susac syndrome. J is TRBJ1-5 and V is TRBV7-9; D is ambiguous. Sequenced: CD4+ T cells from PBMCs. The DNA of the CDR3 is TGTGCCAGCAGCAGCTCGAGTAGTCCTAATCAGCCCCAGCATTTT. The encoded protein is CASSSSSSPNQPQHF.